Following are 20 T cell receptor beta chains from one sample sequenced in a study of regulatory T cells in long-lasting Graves disease. Time point here: newly diagnosed GD, antithyroid drugs for less than 3 months. Extracted PBMC RNA gave rise to the TCR library. Building of the TCR beta libraries involved iRepertoire HTBI primers and Arm-PCR of CDR3 regions. Using its own MiXCR run on the multiplex PCR reads, TCRdb lists one record per CDR3 protein. The sample shows hundreds of thousands of distinct CDR3 sequences, roughly 16% of them seen only once. Another study also made use of these data, one on T cells in Graves' hyperthyroidism and ophthalmopathy.

This specimen was peripheral blood mononuclear cells (PBMCs), taken at new diagnosis, from a patient treated with antithyroid drugs. These receptors were collected from a woman aged 30 to 39 with Graves disease.

The chain couples TRBV20-1 to TRBJ1-6; D ambiguous. Germline assignment: CDR1 DFQATT and CDR2 SNEGSKA (reference sequence). The CDR3 sequence is 14 residues long. V lost 3 bases to trimming and J lost 10 bases, with 16 bases between them. In DNA form, the CDR3 reads TGCAGTGCTAGTAATTGGGATGTCGGCTCACCCCTCCACTTT. Translating gives CSASNWDVGSPLHF.

The chain uses TRBV13 and TRBJ2-5; D is possibly TRBD2 (6 bases). V was clipped by 4 bases and J by 4 bases, with 16 bases between them. Germline lookup yields CDR1 PRHDT and CDR2 FYEKMQ (reference sequence). The CDR3 sequence is 15 residues long. CDR3 residues: CASSSTGEDGETQYF. For the CDR3, the DNA is TGTGCCAGCAGCTCAACGGGGGAGGACGGAGAGACCCAGTACTTC.

In this sample, this clonotype turned up a few times. The chain employs TRBV20-1 and TRBJ1-5, with D uncertain. Germline CDR1 is DFQATT and CDR2 is SNEGSKA (reference sequence). This CDR3 region has 12 residues. The ends were cut back, 1 base at V and 4 bases at J, with 5 bases in the middle. CDR3 nucleotides: TGCAGTGCTAGAGGGGTAAATCAGCCCCAGCATTTT. Translation gives CSARGVNQPQHF.

At least ten counts were recorded for this clonotype. The rearrangement uses TRBV20-1 and TRBJ1-1; the D gene is possibly TRBD1 (5 bases). Trimming took 5 bases from V and 1 from J, leaving 20 bases between them. The CDR3 runs 16 residues. Germline V gives CDR1 DFQATT, CDR2 SNEGSKA (reference sequence). DNA of the CDR3: TGCAGTGCTGGTGGGCAGGGCCTTCGGACGAACACTGAAGCTTTCTTT. Amino acids: CSAGGQGLRTNTEAFF.

This clonotype appeared a few times. The rearrangement joins TRBV12-5 to TRBJ2-1, with TRBD2 identical over 9 bases. Germline assignment: CDR1 LGHNT and CDR2 FRNRAP. The J segment lost 2 bases and the V segment lost 5 bases, leaving 7 bases of the junction unmatched. The CDR3 sequence is 16 residues long. CDR3 DNA: TGTGCTAGTGGTACAGTAGCGGGGGAAACCTACAATGAGCAGTTCTTC. Translated, it gives CASGTVAGETYNEQFF.

The V gene is TRBV20-1, the J gene TRBJ2-1, with TRBD1 identical over 8 bases. V gave up 7 bases and J gave up 7 bases; unmatched junction bases: 12. Germline CDR1 and CDR2: DFQATT and SNEGSKA (reference sequence). The CDR3 runs 14 residues. The CDR3 coding sequence is TGCAGTGTTCCCGGACAGGGCGGACTAAATGAGCAGTTCTTC. Translation: CSVPGQGGLNEQFF.

Many counts were recorded for this clonotype. The chain combines TRBV12-3 or TRBV12-4 with TRBJ2-5; 7 bases agree with TRBD1. This CDR3 contains 13 residues. J was trimmed by 1 base and V by 5 bases; bases with no gene match: 1. The DNA for the CDR3 is TGTGCCAGCAGTGGGACAGTCCAAGAGACCCAGTACTTC. This codes for CASSGTVQETQYF.

The V and J genes are TRBV7-2 and TRBJ1-3, with D hard to call. The CDR3 extends over 15 amino acids. Germline CDR1 is SGHTA and CDR2 is FQGNSA. Trimming took 3 bases from V and 0 from J, leaving 9 bases between them. The CDR3 sequence is CASSFEVFSGNTIYF. CDR3 DNA sequence: TGTGCCAGCAGCTTCGAGGTCTTCTCTGGAAACACCATATATTTT.

This clonotype was recorded at least ten times. This chain uses TRBV28 with TRBJ1-2; TRBD1 agrees at 7 bases. There are 13 residues in the CDR3. Germline CDR1 is MDHEN and CDR2 is SYDVKM. Germline trimming cut 6 bases from V and 5 bases from J; bases unmatched to any gene: 6. CDR3 sequence (DNA): TGTGCCAGCAGGATCGGGACAGAGTATGGCTACACCTTC. It is translated as CASRIGTEYGYTF.

Ten or more counts support this clonotype. The chain carries TRBV28 and TRBJ1-5; no reliable D call. V lost 4 bases and J 5 bases, leaving 9 bases between the germline ends. The germline CDR1 and CDR2 sequences are MDHEN and SYDVKM. The CDR3 runs 13 residues. Here the CDR3 DNA reads TGTGCCAGCAGTTCGATCGGGGATCAGCCCCAGCATTTT. Translated: CASSSIGDQPQHF.

This chain joins TRBV6-2 or TRBV6-3 and TRBJ2-6, with TRBD2 matching 7 bases. After removal of 0 bases from V and 4 bases from J, the junction contained 9 bases not matched to a gene. The CDR3 runs to 18 residues. Germline assignment: CDR1 MNHEY and CDR2 SVGEGT. The CDR3 loop reads CASSYSIGGGGGANVLTF. The CDR3 bases are TGTGCCAGCAGTTACTCGATCGGCGGGGGAGGAGGGGCCAACGTCCTGACTTTC.

The table lists this clonotype with many counts. The chain carries TRBV10-3 and TRBJ1-3, with D unclear. Germline values: CDR1 ENHRY, CDR2 SYGVKD. The CDR3 extends over 13 amino acids. V lost 8 bases to trimming and J lost 0 bases, with 8 bases between them. The chain's CDR3 is CAIGESSGNTIYF. For the CDR3, the DNA is TGTGCCATCGGGGAGAGCTCTGGAAACACCATATATTTT.

This clonotype was recorded at least ten times. The chain is built from TRBV28 and TRBJ2-7; TRBD2 matches 11 bases. Germline V lookup: CDR1 MDHEN, CDR2 SYDVKM. The CDR3 has 15 residues. Trimming removed 5 bases from V and 3 bases from J; junction bases left unmatched: 6. The CDR3 loop is CASSGALAGDYEQYF. The CDR3 nucleotides read TGTGCCAGCAGTGGAGCACTAGCGGGAGACTACGAGCAGTACTTC.

The table lists this clonotype with many counts. The chain carries TRBV28 and TRBJ1-1; 8 bases match TRBD1. The CDR3 extends over 14 amino acids. Germline CDR1 and CDR2: MDHEN and SYDVKM. V lost 6 bases and J lost 7; bases outside the gene matches: 10. The CDR3 loop reads CASRMGDRRDEAFF. CDR3 nucleotide sequence: TGTGCCAGCAGGATGGGGGACAGGAGGGATGAAGCTTTCTTT.

Many counts were recorded for this clonotype. This chain joins TRBV12-3 or TRBV12-4 and TRBJ1-6; D not resolved. V dropped 3 bases and J dropped 10 bases, with 7 bases sitting between them. This CDR3 spans 12 amino acids. CDR3 in DNA: TGTGCCAGCAGTTTTAAGGGATCACCCCTCCACTTT. Protein: CASSFKGSPLHF.

A few counts support this clonotype. This chain links TRBV24-1 with TRBJ1-5; TRBD1 might be the D (5 bases). CDR3 length equals 17 residues. Germline values: CDR1 KGHDR, CDR2 SFDVKD. With 3 bases removed from V and 0 bases from J, the gap between germline ends came to 14 bases. CDR3 bases: TGTGCCACCAGTGATGGGGGACGATCAGATAGCAATCAGCCCCAGCATTTT. Its translation is CATSDGGRSDSNQPQHF.

In its sample, this clonotype was seen many times. The chain links TRBV28 to TRBJ1-5, with a weak D call TRBD1 (5 bases). CDR1 and CDR2 (germline): MDHEN, SYDVKM. There are 14 residues in the CDR3. V was clipped by 5 bases and J by 0 bases, with 8 bases between them. The CDR3 protein is CASSAGLSNQPQHF. The CDR3 DNA is TGTGCCAGCAGTGCAGGGCTTAGCAATCAGCCCCAGCATTTT.

CDR3 loop: CASSPTTGTVYGYTF. The CDR3 nucleotides are TGTGCCAGCAGTCCTACAACTGGGACAGTCTATGGCTACACCTTC. This chain links TRBV25-1 with TRBJ1-2, with 7 bases fitting TRBD1. Germline V gene lookup returns CDR1 MGHDK and CDR2 SYGVNS. The CDR3 is 15 residues long. V trimming: 5 bases; J trimming: 4 bases; junction bases outside the gene matches: 10.

This chain connects TRBV7-2 to TRBJ2-7; perhaps TRBD2 as D (6 bases). Between the trimmed V and J ends, which lost 0 bases and 5 bases, there was a span of 11 bases. This CDR3 comprises 14 residues. Germline CDR1 SGHTA, CDR2 FQGNSA. The DNA for the CDR3 is TGTGCCAGCAGCTTAGCGCTTCGGGGGAACGAGCAGTACTTC. Translated, it gives CASSLALRGNEQYF.

This clonotype appeared a few times. This CDR3 reads CASSQGQAQYYEQYF. DNA of the CDR3: TGTGCCAGCAGCCAAGGACAGGCACAATACTACGAGCAGTACTTC. The rearrangement uses TRBV2 and TRBJ2-7; 7 positions match TRBD1. Germline V CDR1 and CDR2: SNHLY, FYNNEI. The CDR3 is made up of 15 amino acids. After removal of 6 bases from V and 3 bases from J, the junction contained 11 bases not matched to a gene. The complete variable domain, with remaining parts taken from reference TRBV2 and TRBJ2-7, reads EPEVTQTPSHQVTQMGQEVILRCVPISNHLYFYWYRQILGQKVEFLVSFYNNEISEKSEIFDDQFSVERPDGSNFTLKIRSTKLEDSAMYFCASSQGQAQYYEQYFGPGTRLTVT.